The present TCR beta chain was sequenced within a study of CD4 T cells in relation to SARS-CoV-2 and coronaviruses. Unexposed donor CD4+ T cells date from about 2011-2018, before the COVID-19 pandemic. Isolation of CD4+ T cells took place after approximately 11 days in culture. Unexposed-donor CD4+ T cells were probed with SARS-CoV-2 S/N and four cold-coronavirus spikes, cells permitting. PBMCs were plated at two million per well in IL-2-containing medium. Concerning this clone: Its specificity is not known.

The V and J ends lost 5 bases and 5 bases, in that order; junction bases with no gene match: 13. CDR3 length: 16 residues. The V gene's germline CDR1 is SNHLY and CDR2 FYNNEI. The method was immunoSEQ multiplex PCR; TCRdb's version includes in-frame clones alone and lacks a portion of them. The sample carries around 21,000 clones, about 69% recorded once. The sequence derives from a human donor in good health. Input material: CD4+ T cells from PBMCs, cultured in vitro. The chain has TRBV2 and TRBJ2-3; 7 nucleotides match TRBD1. The chain's CDR3 is CASSLQGTAARDTQYF. As DNA, the CDR3 is TGTGCCAGCAGTCTACAGGGGACCGCGGCACGAGATACGCAGTATTTT.